The 10 T cell receptor beta chains in this list originate from one sample, sequenced in a study of blood T cells in healthy people across ages. A second PCR of about 6 to 11 cycles used a sample-barcoded 5' primer and a J-beta primer mix. TCRdb recomputed calls from the 5' RACE reads with MiXCR, one row per CDR3 protein. The sample yields about 970,000 distinct CDR3 sequences, roughly 47% seen once. Sequences were obtained from blood. These receptor sequences come from a woman in her sixties or seventies in good health.

In this sample, this clonotype turned up once. CDR3 in DNA: TGTGCCACCGGAACCGATGCGGGGTACTCCTACGAGCAGTACTTC. It specifies CATGTDAGYSYEQYF. The chain uses TRBV28 and TRBJ2-7; a possible D gene is TRBD2 (6 bases). V was trimmed by 10 bases and J by 0 bases, leaving 19 bases between them. The CDR3 runs to 15 residues. CDR1 is MDHEN and CDR2 is SYDVKM in the germline V gene.

In its sample, this clonotype was seen many times. The rearrangement uses TRBV7-2 and TRBJ1-6; D unclear. The CDR3 sequence is 13 residues long. V was pared by 6 bases and J by 5 bases, with 8 bases between. Germline V lookup: CDR1 SGHTA, CDR2 FQGNSA. In DNA form, the CDR3 reads TGTGCCAGCAGAATCGACCATAATTCACCCCTCCACTTT. Its protein is CASRIDHNSPLHF.

The chain has TRBV24-1 and TRBJ2-1; TRBD2 matches 7 bases. This CDR3 is 14 amino acids long. Germline V gives CDR1 KGHDR, CDR2 SFDVKD. Trimming cost V 5 bases and J 8 bases; bases outside gene matches: 8. The CDR3 here is CATSVGGSLDEQFF. DNA for the CDR3: TGTGCCACCAGTGTTGGCGGGAGTCTTGATGAGCAGTTCTTC.

This clonotype was seen at least ten times. The rearrangement joins TRBV12-3 or TRBV12-4 to TRBJ2-7, with D hard to call. Trimming cost V 1 base and J 3 bases, with 13 bases left between them. The CDR3 has 15 amino acids. DNA for the CDR3: TGTGCCAGCAGTTTAGAGTCAGGACCCCTCTACGAGCAGTACTTC. Its protein is CASSLESGPLYEQYF.

The V and J genes are TRBV6-5 and TRBJ1-1; TRBD1 might be the D (5 bases). CDR3 length equals 15 residues. Germline CDR1 and CDR2: MNHEY and SVGAGI. The V end was cut by 0 bases, the J end by 3 bases, with 11 bases between. The CDR3: CASSYSLRGDTEAFF. Here the CDR3 DNA reads TGTGCCAGCAGTTACTCCTTAAGAGGGGACACTGAAGCTTTCTTT.

The chain uses TRBV12-3 or TRBV12-4 and TRBJ2-7; D is perhaps TRBD2 (6 bases). The V end lost 6 bases, the J end lost 7 bases, and 16 bases lay between the germline ends. The CDR3 covers 13 residues. CDR3 nucleotide sequence: TGTGCCAGCAGCCCGACTAGGACCAATGAGCAGTACTTC. This encodes CASSPTRTNEQYF.

The chain carries TRBV18 and TRBJ2-1; 9 nucleotides align to TRBD2. V was pared by 5 bases and J by 5 bases, with 7 bases of the junction left unmatched. Germline V gene data show CDR1 as KGHSH and CDR2 as LQKENI. The CDR3 contains 15 residues. The CDR3 here is CASSVSQRGDNEQFF. The CDR3 DNA is TGTGCCAGCTCAGTAAGCCAGCGGGGGGACAATGAGCAGTTCTTC.

The chain employs TRBV11-2 and TRBJ2-7; tentative D call: TRBD2 (6 bases). CDR1 and CDR2 (germline): SGHAT, FQNNGV. V was cut by 3 bases and J by 5 bases, with 14 bases left in between. This CDR3 spans 14 amino acids. This CDR3 is CASSFFRDLDEQYF. CDR3 DNA: TGTGCCAGCAGCTTTTTTCGGGACTTGGACGAGCAGTACTTC.

There are a few counts of this clonotype. The gene calls are TRBV20-1 and TRBJ2-3; D ambiguous. With 2 bases removed from V and 2 bases from J, the gap between germline ends came to 11 bases. CDR3 size: 14 residues. Germline CDR1 DFQATT, CDR2 SNEGSKA (reference sequence). The CDR3 reads CSARLVGVTDTQYF. The DNA for the CDR3 is TGCAGTGCTAGACTAGTTGGGGTCACAGATACGCAGTATTTT.

J is TRBJ2-7 and V is TRBV5-1, with D uncertain. The tail of the sequence fits TRBJ2-4 better, so the J call may be wrong. This CDR3 has 12 amino acids. The germline V gene encodes CDR1 SGHRS and CDR2 YFSETQ. CDR3 sequence (DNA): TGCGCCAGCAGCGACTCTGAGAACATTCAGTACTTC. Residues: CASSDSENIQYF.